This entry is about one TCR beta chain. These data belong to a study of T cell responses to AZD1222 COVID-19 vaccine. Measured with immunoSEQ multiplex PCR; TCRdb has only the in-frame clones, and not every one. The sample has roughly 89,000 clones; roughly 90% are singletons. V lost 5 bases, J lost 0 bases, and 8 bases lay in between. This CDR3 contains 13 residues. In germline, CDR1 is SEHNR, CDR2 FQNEAQ (reference sequence). V usage is TRBV7-9 and J usage is TRBJ2-7, with D maybe TRBD2 (5 bases). The TCR sequence derives from an adult in good health. The sample here was peripheral blood, taken on day 0 of MenACWY control vaccination. The CDR3 DNA sequence: TGTGCCAGCAGCCCCGCGGGCTCCTACGAGCAGTACTTC. This translates into CASSPAGSYEQYF.